Each of the 31 T cell receptor beta chains below was sequenced from the same sample in a study of T-cell reconstitution after alpha-beta-depleted transplantation in children. Using unique molecular identifiers, the investigators prepared the TCRbeta library. TCRdb fed the PCR reads into MiXCR, producing one record per CDR3 protein. The profile covers some 200,000 distinct CDR3 sequences, with approximately 9% appearing a single time and 5.5% to 8% taken by the ten largest. The sequencing used PBMCs from the stem cell graft donor, collected from the stem cell graft. These receptors came from a human donor who donated a stem cell graft to a child with acute lymphoblastic leukemia.

This clonotype was detected only a few times. This chain links TRBV11-3 with TRBJ2-2; a possible D gene is TRBD2 (5 bases). The ends were cut back, 5 bases at V and 1 base at J, with 8 bases in the middle. The CDR3 is 14 amino acids. Germline CDR1 and CDR2: SGHNT and YENEEA. CDR3 nucleotide sequence: TGTGCCAGCAGCCCGGACTTGAACACCGGGGAGCTGTTTTTT. Translating it yields CASSPDLNTGELFF.

This clonotype was seen a handful of times. V and J are TRBV12-3 or TRBV12-4 and TRBJ1-2; a weak D match, TRBD1 (5 bases). V gave up 5 bases and J gave up 4 bases, with 23 bases separating them. CDR3 length: 17 residues. The CDR3 sequence: CASSVRRDSAEGYGYTF. Here the CDR3 DNA reads TGTGCCAGCAGTGTTCGTCGGGACTCGGCGGAAGGCTATGGCTACACCTTC.

This clonotype was detected only a few times. The rearrangement uses TRBV6-1 and TRBJ1-5, with D tentatively TRBD1 (6 bases). Germline CDR1 is MNHNS and CDR2 is SASEGT. The CDR3 has 15 residues. V lost 8 bases, J lost 3 bases, and 17 bases lay in between. The CDR3 nucleotides read TGTGCCAGCTGTCCTACACAGGGCGACAATCAGCCCCAGCATTTT. This codes for CASCPTQGDNQPQHF.

This clonotype appeared many times. The chain has TRBV6-5 and TRBJ1-5, with D perhaps matching TRBD1 (6 bases). Germline V gene data show CDR1 as MNHEY and CDR2 as SVGAGI. V was clipped by 0 bases and J by 0 bases, with 12 bases between them. This CDR3 is built from 17 residues. For the CDR3, the DNA is TGTGCCAGCAGTTACTCAGGACAGAAATATAGCAATCAGCCCCAGCATTTT. It is translated as CASSYSGQKYSNQPQHF.

This clonotype was observed a few times. The CDR3 DNA sequence: TGTGCCAGCACCGAGAAGTTTCTCACCGGGGAGCTGTTTTTT. This gives the protein CASTEKFLTGELFF. The chain uses TRBV12-3 or TRBV12-4 and TRBJ2-2; no clear D gene. Trimming shortened V by 7 bases and J by 4 bases, and 13 bases separated the two germline ends. There are 14 residues in the CDR3.

Ten or more counts support this clonotype. The J gene is TRBJ1-5, the V gene TRBV29-1; D remains unclear. Trimming pared 4 bases from V and 1 base from J, leaving 5 bases between. CDR1 and CDR2 (germline): SQVTM, ANQGSEA. The CDR3 extends over 12 amino acids. The CDR3 DNA follows: TGCAGCGTTGGGGGAAGCAATCAGCCCCAGCATTTT. It specifies CSVGGSNQPQHF.

This clonotype has a count of ten or more. V and J are TRBV10-1 and TRBJ1-6; TRBD1 might be the D (6 bases). In germline, CDR1 is WNHNN, CDR2 SYGVQD (reference sequence). V lost 2 bases to trimming and J lost 7 bases, with 12 bases between them. The CDR3 has 15 amino acids. In nucleotides, the CDR3 is TGCGCCAGCAGTGAGGATCAGGGGTTCAATTCACCCCTCCACTTT. This encodes CASSEDQGFNSPLHF.

The chain recombines TRBV6-2 or TRBV6-3 with TRBJ1-1; tentative D call: TRBD1 (5 bases). CDR3 size: 16 residues. From germline, CDR1 is MNHEY and CDR2 SVGEGT. V lost 2 bases, J lost 1 base, and 14 bases lay in between. In DNA form, the CDR3 reads TGTGCCAGCAGTTACATTAGGGGAACTGGGAACACTGAAGCTTTCTTT. Protein product: CASSYIRGTGNTEAFF.

The J gene is TRBJ2-1, the V gene TRBV5-1, with TRBD1 as a possible D gene (6 bases). The germline V gene encodes CDR1 SGHRS and CDR2 YFSETQ. V was trimmed by 6 bases and J by 8 bases, leaving 18 bases between them. CDR3 length: 14 amino acids. Here the CDR3 DNA reads TGCGCCAGCACCGGCAGGGGTTCCGTCTATGAGCAGTTCTTC. Protein product: CASTGRGSVYEQFF.

The chain recombines TRBV7-8 with TRBJ1-1; D is perhaps TRBD1 (6 bases). Germline V CDR1 and CDR2: SGHVS, FQNEAQ. The CDR3 is 15 residues long. V was trimmed by 5 bases and J by 1 base, leaving 14 bases between them. CDR3 protein: CASSPEGRGNTEAFF. CDR3 nucleotide sequence: TGTGCCAGCAGCCCCGAGGGCAGGGGGAACACTGAAGCTTTCTTT.

The chain links TRBV6-5 to TRBJ2-5; D not certain. Trimming pared 2 bases from V and 0 bases from J, leaving 13 bases between. From germline, CDR1 is MNHEY and CDR2 SVGAGI. The CDR3 sequence is 16 residues long. CDR3 sequence reads: CASSYRTGPNQETQYF. The CDR3 DNA is TGTGCCAGCAGTTACAGGACCGGGCCAAACCAAGAGACCCAGTACTTC.

This clonotype was detected a few times. This chain links TRBV20-1 with TRBJ2-7; 7 bases are a match to TRBD1. Unmatched junction bases numbered 16, after V lost 8 bases and J lost 6 bases. Germline CDR1 DFQATT, CDR2 SNEGSKA (reference sequence). This CDR3 is built from 14 residues. CDR3 region: CSFLRSPGGTEQYF. As DNA, the CDR3 is TGCAGTTTCCTTAGATCTCCAGGGGGTACCGAGCAGTACTTC.

The chain joins TRBV5-1 to TRBJ2-7, with D possibly called TRBD1 or TRBD2 (5 bases each). The length of the CDR3 is 16 residues. The V gene lost 1 base and the J gene lost 2 bases, with 16 bases spanning the gap. CDR1 is SGHRS, CDR2 YFSETQ, per germline. The CDR3 region is CASSLSGTPKAYEQYF. The CDR3 nucleotides are TGCGCCAGCAGCTTGTCTGGGACCCCTAAAGCCTACGAGCAGTACTTC.

This clonotype appeared many times. The chain has TRBV5-1 and TRBJ1-6, with a tentative D call TRBD1 (5 bases). V was pared by 5 bases and J by 6 bases, with 15 bases between. The CDR3 runs to 15 residues. Germline assignment: CDR1 SGHRS and CDR2 YFSETQ. The CDR3 spells CASRGTTKLNSPLHF. CDR3 nucleotide sequence: TGCGCCAGCAGGGGGACGACTAAACTTAATTCACCCCTCCACTTT.

The gene calls are TRBV15 and TRBJ2-6, with 8 bases identical to TRBD1. The J segment lost 0 bases and the V segment lost 0 bases, leaving 1 base of the junction unmatched. CDR1 LNHNV and CDR2 YYDKDF come from the germline V gene (reference sequence). The CDR3 has 17 amino acids. The CDR3 loop is CATSREGTGSGANVLTF. CDR3 DNA: TGTGCCACCAGCAGAGAAGGGACAGGCTCTGGGGCCAACGTCCTGACTTTC.

The CDR3 is CASSFGLAANTGELFF. The CDR3 DNA reads as TGTGCCAGCAGCTTCGGGCTAGCCGCGAACACCGGGGAGCTGTTTTTT. V is TRBV11-1 and J is TRBJ2-2, with D maybe TRBD2 (5 bases). Germline CDR1 reads SGHAT; CDR2 reads FQDESV (reference sequence). Trimming shortened V by 3 bases and J by 0 bases, and 11 bases separated the two germline ends. The CDR3 is 16 residues long.

This clonotype was found a few times. The gene calls are TRBV5-6 and TRBJ1-2; D remains unclear. Trimming stripped 1 base from V and 0 bases from J, with 7 bases between. From germline, CDR1 is SGHDT and CDR2 YYEEEE. The length of the CDR3 is 14 residues. The chain's CDR3 is CASSLLTSNYGYTF. The CDR3 nucleotides are TGTGCCAGCAGCTTGCTGACGTCTAACTATGGCTACACCTTC.

This clonotype was observed many times. J is TRBJ2-7 and V is TRBV5-1, with 7 bases identical to TRBD1. The germline gives CDR1 SGHRS, CDR2 YFSETQ. CDR3 size: 14 residues. J was trimmed by 3 bases and V by 4 bases; bases with no gene match: 7. The CDR3, as DNA: TGCGCCAGCAGCCCGGGACAGAGATTCTACGAGCAGTACTTC. Protein sequence: CASSPGQRFYEQYF.

This clonotype occurred many times. V and J are TRBV3-1 and TRBJ2-1; 12 nucleotides match TRBD1. Germline loops: CDR1 LGHDT, CDR2 YNNKEL (reference sequence). The length of the CDR3 is 14 residues. V was clipped by 3 bases and J by 7 bases; unmatched bases: 1. The CDR3 bases are TGTGCCAGCAGCCAGGGACAGGGGGCGAATGAGCAGTTCTTC. It translates to CASSQGQGANEQFF.

This chain links TRBV5-1 with TRBJ2-1; D call uncertain. V gave up 0 bases and J gave up 14 bases, with 9 bases separating them. Germline V gene sequence: CDR1 SGHRS, CDR2 YFSETQ. The CDR3 sequence is 11 residues long. The CDR3 here is CASSLDQSKFF. In nucleotides, the CDR3 is TGCGCCAGCAGCTTGGATCAGAGCAAGTTCTTC.

J is TRBJ2-1 and V is TRBV11-3; no clear D. Trimming took off 3 bases at V and 9 bases at J, with 12 bases between the two ends. Germline values: CDR1 SGHNT, CDR2 YENEEA. The CDR3 contains 13 residues. CDR3 coding DNA: TGTGCCAGCAGCTTCGACCCTAAGGCTGAGCAGTTCTTC. Translated, it gives CASSFDPKAEQFF. The variable domain in full, completed from reference TRBV11-3 and TRBJ2-1, reads EAGVVQSPRYKIIEKKQPVAFWCNPISGHNTLYWYLQNLGQGPELLIRYENEEAVDDSQLPKDRFSAERLKGVDSTLKIQPAELGDSAVYLCASSFDPKAEQFFGPGTRLTVL.

The rearrangement uses TRBV11-2 and TRBJ2-1; tentatively, D is TRBD2 (5 bases). Trimming took 0 bases from V and 7 from J, leaving 10 bases between them. Germline values: CDR1 SGHAT, CDR2 FQNNGV. CDR3 size: 14 residues. The CDR3 is CASSLDGLPNEQFF. The CDR3 coding sequence is TGTGCCAGCAGCTTAGATGGACTTCCGAATGAGCAGTTCTTC.

A remark on this clonotype: A much larger clone lies a single base off, so this may be a read error. The conserved phenylalanine or tryptophan normally closing the CDR3 is absent here, so this likely arose from a read error. The chain combines TRBV12-3 or TRBV12-4 with TRBJ2-4, with D possibly TRBD2 on 6 matching bases. The CDR3 extends over 15 amino acids. Trimming pared 6 bases from V and 0 bases from J, leaving 12 bases between. The CDR3 spells CASRHREIAKNIQYY. The CDR3 nucleotides read TGTGCCAGCAGGCATCGGGAGATAGCCAAAAACATTCAGTACTAC.

The CDR3 bases are TGCAGTGCTAGGGACAGCTACAATGAGCAGTTCTTC. Protein sequence: CSARDSYNEQFF. The V gene is TRBV20-1, the J gene TRBJ2-1; the D gene is possibly TRBD1 (6 bases). The length of the CDR3 is 12 residues. Germline V gene sequence: CDR1 DFQATT, CDR2 SNEGSKA (reference sequence). The V end was cut by 3 bases, the J end by 3 bases, with 6 bases between.

This clonotype was picked up many times. The chain combines TRBV4-2 with TRBJ2-7, with 10 bases that match TRBD2. J was trimmed by 5 bases and V by 0 bases; bases with no gene match: 7. This CDR3 is built from 16 residues. Per the germline V gene, CDR1 is LGHNA and CDR2 is YNFKEQ. CDR3 residues: CASSQDLAGASNEQYF. The CDR3 coding sequence is TGTGCCAGCAGCCAAGATCTAGCGGGGGCCTCTAACGAGCAGTACTTC.

This clonotype came up a few times. The chain has TRBV18 and TRBJ2-3, with 10 bases matching TRBD1. With V trimmed by 3 bases and J by 2 bases, 2 bases remained unmatched. Germline V gene lookup returns CDR1 KGHSH and CDR2 LQKENI. This CDR3 contains 15 residues. Written as DNA, the CDR3 is TGTGCCAGCTCACCGGGACAGGGGCACACAGATACGCAGTATTTT. This sequence encodes CASSPGQGHTDTQYF.

This clonotype was seen only a few times. The genes are TRBV6-4 and TRBJ2-3; D could derive from TRBD1 or TRBD2 (6 bases each). V was clipped by 4 bases and J by 1 base, with 18 bases between them. CDR3 length equals 17 residues. Germline assignment: CDR1 MRHNA and CDR2 SNTAGT. The CDR3 loop reads CASSVLAGSGGTDTQYF. Written as DNA, the CDR3 is TGTGCCAGCAGTGTACTTGCGGGGTCAGGGGGCACAGATACGCAGTATTTT.

The sample holds a few counts of this clonotype. V and J are TRBV10-1 and TRBJ2-7; D remains unclear. This CDR3 spans 13 amino acids. The germline V gene encodes CDR1 WNHNN and CDR2 SYGVQD (reference sequence). V lost 3 bases and J lost 3, with 9 bases in between. CDR3 region: CASSDDTLYEQYF. The DNA of the CDR3 is TGCGCCAGCAGTGATGATACACTCTACGAGCAGTACTTC.

This clonotype has only a few counts. The rearrangement uses TRBV28 and TRBJ2-7; D is possibly TRBD1 (6 bases). Germline-derived CDR1 and CDR2 are MDHEN and SYDVKM. This CDR3 spans 16 amino acids. Trimming pared 7 bases from V and 3 bases from J, leaving 22 bases between. In DNA, the CDR3 is TGTGCCAGCACCCCCCACGTCCCGGACAGATACTACGAGCAGTACTTC. Amino acid sequence: CASTPHVPDRYYEQYF.

This clonotype was seen repeatedly, ten times or more. The chain is built from TRBV7-2 and TRBJ1-6; weak D call: TRBD1 (6 bases). CDR1 and CDR2 from the germline V gene are SGHTA and FQGNSA. The CDR3 consists of 14 residues. Trimming removed 5 bases from V and 6 bases from J, with 11 bases in between. The DNA for the CDR3 is TGTGCCAGCAGCCTACAGGGAGCTAATTCACCCCTCCACTTT. This encodes CASSLQGANSPLHF.

The V gene is TRBV4-1, the J gene TRBJ1-4, with a weak D call TRBD1 (5 bases). The CDR3 has 16 residues. V dropped 0 bases and J dropped 10 bases, with 18 bases sitting between them. Germline lookup yields CDR1 MGHRA and CDR2 YSYEKL. The DNA of the CDR3 is TGCGCCAGCAGCCAAGAAGCCGGGAAGGGGCGCGCAAAACTGTTTTTT. Protein: CASSQEAGKGRAKLFF.